The next 24 T cell receptor beta chains were all read from a single sample in a study of blood T cells in healthy people across ages. A second roughly 6 to 12 cycle PCR used barcoded and J-beta primers. One entry per CDR3 protein results from TCRdb running MiXCR on the 5' RACE reads. This sample has around 1.1 million distinct CDR3 sequences; around two fifths occur once, and the top ten carry around 12%. Source material: blood. The origin of the receptors is a man younger than 35 in good health.

This clonotype was detected ten times or more. The chain uses TRBV13 and TRBJ2-1, with no clear D. This CDR3 contains 13 residues. Germline loops: CDR1 PRHDT, CDR2 FYEKMQ (reference sequence). V was trimmed by 5 bases and J by 8 bases, leaving 13 bases between them. CDR3 sequence reads: CASSVVVPDEQFF. The CDR3 coding sequence is TGTGCCAGCAGCGTGGTTGTGCCTGATGAGCAGTTCTTC.

V usage is TRBV4-3 and J usage is TRBJ2-2; 8 positions match TRBD2. V was pared by 3 bases and J by 0 bases, with 3 bases of the junction left unmatched. The CDR3 has 16 amino acids. The V gene's germline CDR1 is LGHNA and CDR2 YSLEER. The CDR3 here is CASSHSGGPNTGELFF. The CDR3 DNA is TGCGCCAGCAGCCACAGCGGGGGACCGAACACCGGGGAGCTGTTTTTT.

J is TRBJ1-4 and V is TRBV15; TRBD1 agrees at 10 bases. Germline V gene lookup returns CDR1 LNHNV and CDR2 YYDKDF (reference sequence). The ends lost 5 bases at V and 4 bases at J; junction bases unmatched: 7. CDR3 length: 16 amino acids. The CDR3 reads CATSPDRGFLNEKLFF. CDR3 nucleotide sequence: TGTGCCACCAGCCCGGACAGGGGGTTTCTTAATGAAAAACTGTTTTTT.

The genes are TRBV12-3 or TRBV12-4 and TRBJ2-7, with D unresolved. This CDR3 region has 15 residues. The ends were cut back, 3 bases at V and 2 bases at J, with 14 bases in the middle. The CDR3 loop reads CASSFESQSTYEQYF. In DNA, the CDR3 is TGTGCCAGCAGTTTCGAGAGCCAATCAACCTACGAGCAGTACTTC.

As to this clonotype: A much larger clone is a single base away; this may be a read error. J is TRBJ2-1 and V is TRBV20-1; D perhaps matches TRBD2 (5 bases). Trimming cost V 5 bases and J 6 bases, with 17 bases left between them. The CDR3 totals 14 residues. Germline CDR1 is DFQATT and CDR2 is SNEGSKA (reference sequence). This chain's CDR3 is CSAPSPGVGNEQFF. In DNA, the CDR3 is TGCAGTGCTCCGAGTCCCGGGGTTGGCAATGAGCAGTTCTTC.

The chain employs TRBV4-3 and TRBJ2-4; 8 bases are shared with TRBD2. Germline loops: CDR1 LGHNA, CDR2 YSLEER. There are 17 residues in the CDR3. After removal of 1 base from V and 1 base from J, the junction contained 6 bases not matched to a gene. This CDR3 reads CASSQGFGGAAKNIQYF. The CDR3 DNA is TGCGCCAGCAGCCAAGGTTTCGGGGGGGCTGCCAAAAACATTCAGTACTTC.

DNA for the CDR3: TGTGCCAGCAGCGAAGACGGTAACAATCAGCCCCAGCATTTT. Its protein is CASSEDGNNQPQHF. The chain employs TRBV25-1 and TRBJ1-5; no reliable D call. The germline V and J ends were trimmed by 6 bases and 3 bases, with 12 bases remaining between them. The CDR3 runs 14 residues. Germline V gene sequence: CDR1 MGHDK, CDR2 SYGVNS.

This clonotype was counted ten times or more. The chain links TRBV6-5 to TRBJ1-4; maybe TRBD1 (5 bases). Trimming took 7 bases from V and 0 from J, leaving 9 bases between them. The CDR3 spans 14 residues. Germline values: CDR1 MNHEY, CDR2 SVGAGI. CDR3 loop: CASTQGATNEKLFF. The CDR3 coding sequence is TGTGCCAGCACCCAGGGCGCAACTAATGAAAAACTGTTTTTT.

The rearrangement links TRBV7-8 to TRBJ1-5, with a tentative D call TRBD1 (6 bases). The V end lost 5 bases, the J end lost 2 bases, and 16 bases lay between the germline ends. The CDR3 has 16 amino acids. Germline V CDR1 and CDR2: SGHVS, FQNEAQ. CDR3 sequence: CASSIFPRQGNQPQHF. The CDR3 DNA sequence: TGTGCCAGCAGCATATTTCCCCGACAGGGCAATCAGCCCCAGCATTTT.

This clonotype turned up a few times. The rearrangement joins TRBV7-2 to TRBJ2-7, with 8 bases identical to TRBD1. Gene TRBJ2-5 matches the end of the DNA better, so the J call may be wrong. CDR1 and CDR2 (germline): SGHTA, FQGNSA. CDR3 length equals 14 residues. The CDR3 spells CASSSGGLGETQYF. In DNA form, the CDR3 reads TGTGCCAGCAGCTCAGGGGGCTTAGGGGAGACCCAGTACTTC.

This clonotype was observed a few times. The V gene is TRBV5-1, the J gene TRBJ2-3; D is undetermined. The CDR3 loop spans 13 amino acids. Germline-derived CDR1 and CDR2 are SGHRS and YFSETQ. V lost 4 bases and J lost 4, with 10 bases in between. Written as DNA, the CDR3 is TGCGCCAGCAGCCTCACCACAGCAGATACGCAGTATTTT. Translated: CASSLTTADTQYF.

The chain recombines TRBV7-3 with TRBJ1-1; D uncertain. Trimming took off 2 bases at V and 1 base at J, with 11 bases between the two ends. CDR1 is SGHTA, CDR2 FQGTGA, per germline. This CDR3 has 15 amino acids. The CDR3 loop reads CASSLLYRENTEAFF. The CDR3 DNA follows: TGTGCCAGCAGCTTACTTTACAGAGAGAACACTGAAGCTTTCTTT.

This clonotype has only a few counts. The rearrangement uses TRBV18 and TRBJ2-3; D assignment may be TRBD1 or TRBD2 (6 bases each). The CDR3 loop spans 12 amino acids. Germline loops: CDR1 KGHSH, CDR2 LQKENI. V lost 6 bases and J lost 6, with 10 bases in between. CDR3 sequence: CASSNGGDTQYF. The CDR3, as DNA: TGTGCCAGCTCTAACGGGGGCGATACGCAGTATTTT.

This clonotype was observed a handful of times. The CDR3 coding sequence is TGCGCCAGCAGCTTGGACGCCGCAACTAATGAAAAACTGTTTTTT. This sequence encodes CASSLDAATNEKLFF. The chain links TRBV5-1 to TRBJ1-4; D gene unclear. V lost 0 bases and J 0 bases, leaving 6 bases between the germline ends. CDR1 and CDR2 from the germline V gene are SGHRS and YFSETQ. There are 15 residues in the CDR3.

The chain links TRBV6-1 to TRBJ2-3; D remains ambiguous. Germline lookup yields CDR1 MNHNS and CDR2 SASEGT. The V end was cut by 2 bases, the J end by 4 bases, with 10 bases between. The CDR3 has 14 residues. CDR3 loop: CASSEIGSPDTQYF. CDR3 sequence (DNA): TGTGCCAGCAGTGAAATCGGGTCTCCAGATACGCAGTATTTT.

In the case of this clonotype: One end of the junction varies from germline; a read error may be responsible. This chain joins TRBV4-2 and TRBJ2-5; D is undetermined. In germline, CDR1 is LGHNA, CDR2 YNFKEQ. The CDR3 sequence is 14 residues long. The CDR3 DNA reads TGTGCCGGCAGCCAAGAAACTGCCCCTCAGGAGCAGTACTTC. It encodes CAGSQETAPQEQYF.

Concerning this clonotype: A much bigger clone sits one base away, suggesting this may be a read error. The chain joins TRBV20-1 to TRBJ1-2; D is undetermined. CDR1 is DFQATT, CDR2 SNEGSKA, per germline (reference sequence). Trimming cost V 1 base and J 8 bases, with 11 bases left between them. The CDR3 sequence is 12 residues long. This CDR3 reads CSARGTKEGYTF. CDR3 DNA: TGCAGTGCTAGAGGTACAAAGGAGGGCTACACCTTC.

This clonotype was counted only a few times. The rearrangement links TRBV5-1 to TRBJ1-2, with 7 bases lining up with TRBD1. The CDR3 spans 15 residues. Germline V gene lookup returns CDR1 SGHRS and CDR2 YFSETQ. The V and J ends lost 4 bases and 7 bases, in that order; junction bases with no gene match: 13. The DNA of the CDR3 is TGCGCCAGCAGCCCCGGACAGGTTGGGAGGGGTGGCTACACCTTC. Its protein is CASSPGQVGRGGYTF.

On this clonotype itself: At one of its ends the junction is not consistent with the germline gene, which may arise from a read error. The chain links TRBV20-1 to TRBJ2-5, with D perhaps TRBD2 (6 bases). Germline V gives CDR1 DFQATT, CDR2 SNEGSKA (reference sequence). The CDR3 contains 16 residues. CDR3 protein: CSTSPSTTYVQETQYF. The CDR3 DNA sequence: TGCAGTACTAGCCCCTCGACAACGTACGTTCAAGAGACCCAGTACTTC.

The rearrangement links TRBV20-1 to TRBJ2-5; the D gene could be TRBD1 or TRBD2 (5 bases each). The CDR3 loop spans 13 amino acids. V lost 6 bases and J 2 bases, leaving 13 bases between the germline ends. The V gene's germline CDR1 is DFQATT and CDR2 SNEGSKA (reference sequence). Here the CDR3 DNA reads TGCAGTGCCCTCCGGGACGGACAAGAGACCCAGTACTTC. Protein: CSALRDGQETQYF.

This clonotype was recorded at least ten times. The chain couples TRBV29-1 to TRBJ1-4; TRBD1 might be the D (5 bases). The CDR3 loop spans 11 amino acids. Trimming cost V 3 bases and J 8 bases, with 7 bases left between them. CDR1 and CDR2 from the germline V gene are SQVTM and ANQGSEA. CDR3 region: CSVERTEKLFF. Here the CDR3 DNA reads TGCAGCGTTGAGAGGACAGAAAAACTGTTTTTT.

The chain combines TRBV3-1 with TRBJ2-3; unclear D gene. CDR1 and CDR2 from the germline V gene are LGHDT and YNNKEL (reference sequence). With 0 bases removed from V and 12 bases from J, the gap between germline ends came to 19 bases. CDR3 length: 15 residues. Here the CDR3 DNA reads TGTGCCAGCAGCCAAGATAGAACGGAAGGAACAGTTCAGTATTTT. Encoded protein: CASSQDRTEGTVQYF.

This sequence joins TRBV9 and TRBJ2-4, with TRBD1 matching over 8 bases. The CDR3 loop spans 14 amino acids. CDR1 SGDLS and CDR2 YYNGEE come from the germline V gene. V shed 6 bases, J shed 3 bases, and the junction held 5 bases outside the gene matches. In DNA form, the CDR3 reads TGTGCCAGCAACGCAGGGGGCGTCAAAAACATTCAGTACTTC. It specifies CASNAGGVKNIQYF.

This clonotype was observed a few times. V gene TRBV4-2 combines with J gene TRBJ2-7; the match to TRBD1 covers 7 bases. The CDR3 consists of 14 residues. Germline V CDR1 and CDR2: LGHNA, YNFKEQ. The J segment lost 7 bases and the V segment lost 3 bases, leaving 9 bases of the junction unmatched. CDR3 sequence: CASSHLTTGVEQYF. As DNA, the CDR3 is TGTGCCAGCAGCCACCTCACTACAGGGGTGGAGCAGTACTTC.